This record covers a single TCR beta chain. Profiling relied on immunoSEQ multiplex PCR, and the TCRdb table lists in-frame clones only, not all of them. The sample contains roughly 66,000 clones, roughly 88% of which appear only once. The sample originates from a study of T cells in localized non-small cell lung cancer. V gave up 6 bases and J gave up 3 bases, with 8 bases separating them. This CDR3 contains 12 residues. The germline V gene has CDR1 SEHNR and CDR2 FQNEAQ (reference sequence). The source was peripheral blood, collected before any cancer treatment. V is TRBV7-9 and J is TRBJ1-1; D remains ambiguous. This receptor was taken from a woman aged 40-69 years with stage I lung adenocarcinoma. CDR3 amino acids: CASRHGYTEAFF. Here the CDR3 DNA reads TGTGCCAGCAGACACGGATACACTGAAGCTTTCTTT. The whole variable domain, filled in from reference TRBV7-9 and TRBJ1-1, reads DTGVSQNPRHKITKRGQNVTFRCDPISEHNRLYWYRQTLGQGPEFLTYFQNEAQLEKSRLLSDRFSAERPKGSFSTLEIQRTEQGDSAMYLCASRHGYTEAFFGQGTRLTVV.